This T cell receptor (beta chain) was sequenced during a study of T cells in Graves' hyperthyroidism and ophthalmopathy. J lost 2 bases, V lost 2 bases, and 5 bases had no gene match. CDR3 length: 15 amino acids. Germline V CDR1 and CDR2: SEHNR, FQNEAQ (reference sequence). A NOSPECS grade of at least 4, a Clinical Activity Score of at least 3 and duration under 3 months were recorded in ophthalmopathy patients. TCR beta CDR3 regions were amplified from RNA transcripts. HTBI primers were used for first-round RT-PCR of the TCR CDR3. TCRdb analysed the multiplex PCR reads with MiXCR anew, one entry per CDR3 protein. The sample consists of around 370,000 distinct CDR3 sequences, approximately 17% of them appearing once. A few counts support this clonotype. What it binds is not known. Regarding the study as a whole: Stable hyperthyroidism was separated from ophthalmopathy by a model based on 13 V-J features. Blood shared most expanded thyroid clonotypes above 0.001.

This sequence joins TRBV7-9 and TRBJ1-2; 7 bases agree with TRBD1. The sequence came from a man between 18 and 29 years old with Graves' ophthalmopathy. Sequenced: blood. The CDR3 DNA reads TGTGCCAGCAGCTTATCCGGGACAGTGAACTATGGCTACACCTTC. Its protein is CASSLSGTVNYGYTF. Full variable domain (missing parts from reference TRBV7-9 and TRBJ1-2): DTGVSQNPRHKITKRGQNVTFRCDPISEHNRLYWYRQTLGQGPEFLTYFQNEAQLEKSRLLSDRFSAERPKGSFSTLEIQRTEQGDSAMYLCASSLSGTVNYGYTFGSGTRLTVV.